The T cell receptor beta chain under discussion was sequenced for a study of regulatory T cells in long-lasting Graves disease. HTBI primers from iRepertoire and Arm-PCR of CDR3 regions yielded the TCR beta libraries. TCRdb re-called the multiplex PCR reads through MiXCR, storing one row per CDR3 protein. The sample carries about 660,000 distinct CDR3 sequences, approximately 29% recorded once. There are many counts of this clonotype. Antigen: not known. Stated time point: persistent/refractory GD, antithyroid drugs over 5 years with positive TRAb. Making the TCR library involved RNA that had been extracted from PBMCs. The study's findings and limits: The researchers studied only peripheral blood, not thyroid tissue.

The TCR sequence derives from a female donor with Graves disease. Specimen: peripheral blood mononuclear cells (PBMCs), collected when the disease was refractory, from a patient treated with antithyroid drugs.

As DNA, the CDR3 is TGTGCCAGCAGTTTGAGGGGGACAGCCTCATACTTTGCAACTAATGAAAAACTGTTTTTT. Protein product: CASSLRGTASYFATNEKLFF. This sequence joins TRBV27 and TRBJ1-4; 7 nucleotides match TRBD1. This CDR3 spans 20 amino acids. V was clipped by 3 bases and J by 0 bases; unmatched bases: 16. From germline, CDR1 is MNHEY and CDR2 SMNVEV (reference sequence).